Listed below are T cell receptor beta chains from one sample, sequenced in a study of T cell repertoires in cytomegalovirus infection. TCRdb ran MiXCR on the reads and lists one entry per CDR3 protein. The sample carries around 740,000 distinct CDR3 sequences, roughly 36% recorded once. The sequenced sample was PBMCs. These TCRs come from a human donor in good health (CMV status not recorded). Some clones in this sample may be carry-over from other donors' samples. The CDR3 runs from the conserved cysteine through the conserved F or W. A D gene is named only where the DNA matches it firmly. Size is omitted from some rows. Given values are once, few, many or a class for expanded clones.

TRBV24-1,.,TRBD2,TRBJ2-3,CATSGASGKQVDTQYF,TGTGCCACCAGTGGGGCTAGCGGGAAACAAGTGGATACGCAGTATTTT
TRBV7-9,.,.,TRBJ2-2,CAQGTRNTGELFF,TGTGCTCAAGGGACGCGGAACACCGGGGAGCTGTTTTTT
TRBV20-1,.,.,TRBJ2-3,CSASRPRDSTDTQYF,TGCAGTGCTAGTCGCCCTAGAGATAGCACAGATACGCAGTATTTT
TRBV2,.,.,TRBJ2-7,CASSPSWGALAYEQYF,TGTGCCAGCAGCCCTAGCTGGGGGGCCTTAGCCTACGAGCAGTACTTC
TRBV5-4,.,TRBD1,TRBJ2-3,CASSVTGADTQYF,TGTGCCAGCAGCGTCACAGGGGCAGATACGCAGTATTTT
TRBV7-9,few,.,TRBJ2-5,CASRLIQETQYF,TGTGCCAGCCGACTCATACAAGAGACCCAGTACTTC
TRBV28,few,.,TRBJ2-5,CASSSLVGETQYF,TGTGCCAGCAGTTCACTAGTAGGGGAGACCCAGTACTTC
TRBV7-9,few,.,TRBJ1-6,CASSAGRVSYNSPLHF,TGTGCCAGCAGCGCGGGGCGCGTGTCCTATAATTCACCCCTCCACTTT
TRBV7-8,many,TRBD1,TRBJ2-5,CASSHGTGQETQYF,TGTGCCAGCAGCCATGGGACAGGTCAAGAGACCCAGTACTTC
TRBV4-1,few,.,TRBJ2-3,CASSQESGLMHTQYF,TGCGCCAGCAGCCAAGAGAGTGGGCTTATGCATACGCAGTATTTT
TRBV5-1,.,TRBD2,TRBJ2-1,CASSWTSGRAGLNEQFF,TGCGCCAGCAGCTGGACTAGCGGGAGGGCCGGGTTAAATGAGCAGTTCTTC
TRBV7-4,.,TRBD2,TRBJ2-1,CASSLLLAGGENEQFF,TGTGCCAGCAGCTTACTGTTAGCGGGAGGAGAAAATGAGCAGTTCTTC
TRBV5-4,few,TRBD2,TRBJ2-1,CASSLDGGRDYNEQFF,TGTGCCAGCAGCTTGGACGGCGGGAGGGACTACAATGAGCAGTTCTTC
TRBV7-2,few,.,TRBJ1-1,CASSPQRLGNTEAFF,TGTGCCAGCAGCCCCCAAAGGCTGGGGAACACTGAAGCTTTCTTT
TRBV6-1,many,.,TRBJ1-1,CASSRQGGTEAFF,TGTGCCAGCAGCAGACAAGGGGGCACTGAAGCTTTCTTT
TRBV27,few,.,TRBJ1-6,CASSLSLPSPLHF,TGTGCCAGCAGTTTATCTCTCCCTTCACCCCTCCACTTT
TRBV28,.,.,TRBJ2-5,CASRPQGSETQYF,TGTGCCAGCAGGCCACAGGGTAGCGAGACCCAGTACTTC
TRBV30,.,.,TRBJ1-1,CAWSVRGSTEAFF,TGTGCCTGGAGTGTACGGGGCAGCACTGAAGCTTTCTTT
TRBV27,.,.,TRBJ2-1,CASSLLKTPGEQFF,TGTGCCAGCAGTTTACTAAAAACCCCCGGTGAGCAGTTCTTC
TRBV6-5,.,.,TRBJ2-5,CASSYSPGPQETQYF,TGTGCCAGCAGTTACTCCCCGGGGCCGCAAGAGACCCAGTACTTC
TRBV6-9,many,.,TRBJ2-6,CASSYFRTGTGANVLTF,TGTGCCAGCAGTTACTTCAGGACCGGGACGGGGGCCAACGTCCTGACTTTC
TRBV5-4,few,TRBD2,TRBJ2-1,CASSPTSGGYYNEQFF,TGTGCCAGCAGCCCGACTAGCGGGGGGTACTACAATGAGCAGTTCTTC
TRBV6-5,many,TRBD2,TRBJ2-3,CASSYSGGGRYTQYF,TGTGCCAGCAGTTACTCGGGGGGAGGGCGATATACGCAGTATTTT
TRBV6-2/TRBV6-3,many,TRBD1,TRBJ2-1,CASSKGQSSYNEQFF,TGTGCCAGCAGCAAGGGACAGAGCTCCTACAATGAGCAGTTCTTC
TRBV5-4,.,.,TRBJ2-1,CASSLEQGGHNEQFF,TGTGCCAGCAGCTTGGAACAGGGCGGCCACAATGAGCAGTTCTTC
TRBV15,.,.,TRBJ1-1,CATSTLARQNTEAFF,TGTGCCACCAGCACCTTAGCCCGACAGAACACTGAAGCTTTCTTT
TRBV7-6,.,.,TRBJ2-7,CASSSPHLSYEQYF,TGTGCCAGCAGCTCCCCACACCTCTCCTACGAGCAGTACTTC
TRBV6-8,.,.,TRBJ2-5,CASSYSTLQETQYF,TGTGCCAGCAGTTACTCGACGCTTCAAGAGACCCAGTACTTC
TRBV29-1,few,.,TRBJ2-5,CSVDTNQETQYF,TGCAGCGTTGATACAAATCAAGAGACCCAGTACTTC
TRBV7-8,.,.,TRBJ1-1,CAISGGPQKNTEAFF,TGTGCCATCAGTGGGGGCCCCCAAAAGAACACTGAAGCTTTCTTT
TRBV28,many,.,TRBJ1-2,CASSLSGNYGYTF,TGTGCCAGCAGTTTATCGGGGAATTATGGCTACACCTTC
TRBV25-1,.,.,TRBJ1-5,CASSEGGNQPQHF,TGTGCCAGCAGTGAGGGAGGGAATCAGCCCCAGCATTTT
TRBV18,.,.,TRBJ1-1,CASSGEEDRNTEAFF,TGTGCCAGCTCCGGCGAGGAGGACAGAAACACTGAAGCTTTCTTT
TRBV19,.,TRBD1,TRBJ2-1,CARLSIGGEWGEQFF,TGTGCCCGTCTTAGTATAGGGGGCGAGTGGGGTGAGCAGTTCTTC
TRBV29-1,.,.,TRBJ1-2,CSVDQNYGYTF,TGCAGCGTTGACCAGAACTATGGCTACACCTTC
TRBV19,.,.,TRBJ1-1,CAISIAGGLGTEAFF,TGTGCCATTAGTATAGCCGGGGGGCTAGGCACTGAAGCTTTCTTT
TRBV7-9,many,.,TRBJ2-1,CASRPSDTRDNEQFF,TGTGCCAGCAGACCCTCCGACACCCGAGACAATGAGCAGTTCTTC
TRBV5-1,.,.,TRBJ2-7,CASSFPSHEQYF,TGCGCCAGCAGCTTCCCTTCTCACGAGCAGTACTTC
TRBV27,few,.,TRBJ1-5,CASSPGGGYSNQPQHF,TGTGCCAGCAGTCCCGGGGGCGGGTATAGCAATCAGCCCCAGCATTTT
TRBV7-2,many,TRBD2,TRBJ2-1,CASSFGLAGGLGEQFF,TGTGCCAGCAGCTTCGGACTAGCGGGGGGGCTCGGTGAGCAGTTCTTC
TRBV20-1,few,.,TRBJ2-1,CSAPPGNEQFF,TGCAGTGCTCCCCCTGGCAATGAGCAGTTCTTC
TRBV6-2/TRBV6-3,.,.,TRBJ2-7,CASSSSGMSYEQYF,TGTGCCAGCAGTAGTTCAGGAATGAGCTACGAGCAGTACTTC
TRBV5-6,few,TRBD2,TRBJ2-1,CASSSSGGVNEQFF,TGTGCCAGCAGCTCTAGCGGGGGGGTCAATGAGCAGTTCTTC
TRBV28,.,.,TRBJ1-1,CASSPIPTFEAFF,TGTGCCAGCAGCCCCATCCCGACCTTTGAAGCTTTCTTT
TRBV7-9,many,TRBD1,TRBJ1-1,CASRSGQGNTEAFF,TGTGCCAGCAGATCGGGACAGGGGAACACTGAAGCTTTCTTT
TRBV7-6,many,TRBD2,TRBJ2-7,CASSSIAGGGYEQYF,TGTGCCAGCAGCTCAATAGCGGGAGGCGGGTACGAGCAGTACTTC
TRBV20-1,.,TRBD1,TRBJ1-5,CSAADRENDSNQPQHF,TGCAGTGCTGCGGACAGGGAAAACGATAGCAATCAGCCCCAGCATTTT
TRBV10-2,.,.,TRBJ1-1,CASSGVYEAFF,TGCGCCAGCAGTGGGGTTTATGAAGCTTTCTTT
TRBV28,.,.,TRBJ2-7,CASSLQKLSYEQYF,TGTGCCAGCAGTTTGCAGAAACTTTCCTACGAGCAGTACTTC